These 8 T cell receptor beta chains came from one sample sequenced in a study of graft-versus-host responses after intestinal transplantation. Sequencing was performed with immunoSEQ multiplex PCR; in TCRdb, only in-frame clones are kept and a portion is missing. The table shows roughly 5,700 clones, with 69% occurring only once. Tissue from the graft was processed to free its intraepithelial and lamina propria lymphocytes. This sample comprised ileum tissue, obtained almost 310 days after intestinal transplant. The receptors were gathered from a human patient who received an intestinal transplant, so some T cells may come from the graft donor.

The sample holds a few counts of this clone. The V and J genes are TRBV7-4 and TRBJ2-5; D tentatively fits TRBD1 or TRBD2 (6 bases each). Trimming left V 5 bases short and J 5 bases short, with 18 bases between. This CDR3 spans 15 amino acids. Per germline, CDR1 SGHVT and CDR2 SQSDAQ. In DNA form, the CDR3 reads TGTGCCAGCAGCCCTCTTCTGGGGGGCAGGGAGACCCAGTACTTC. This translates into CASSPLLGGRETQYF. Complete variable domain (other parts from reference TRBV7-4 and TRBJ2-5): GAGVSQSPRYKVAKRGRDVALRCDSISGHVTLYWYRQTLGQGSEVLTYSQSDAQRDKSGRPSGRFSAERPERSVSTLKIQRTEQGDSAVYLCASSPLLGGRETQYFGPGTRLLVL.

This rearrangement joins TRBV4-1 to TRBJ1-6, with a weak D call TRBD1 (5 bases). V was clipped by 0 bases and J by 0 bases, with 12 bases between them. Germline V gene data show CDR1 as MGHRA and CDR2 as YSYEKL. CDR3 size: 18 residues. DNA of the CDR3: TGCGCCAGCAGCCAAGATGGGACTGTGGGCTCCTATAATTCACCCCTCCACTTT. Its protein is CASSQDGTVGSYNSPLHF.

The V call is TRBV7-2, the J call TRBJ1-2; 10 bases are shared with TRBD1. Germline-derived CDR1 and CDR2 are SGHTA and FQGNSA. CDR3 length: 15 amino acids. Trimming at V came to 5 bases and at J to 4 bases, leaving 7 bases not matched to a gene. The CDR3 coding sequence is TGTGCCAGCAGCACCCGGACAGGGGGGCCCTATGGCTACACCTTC. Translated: CASSTRTGGPYGYTF.

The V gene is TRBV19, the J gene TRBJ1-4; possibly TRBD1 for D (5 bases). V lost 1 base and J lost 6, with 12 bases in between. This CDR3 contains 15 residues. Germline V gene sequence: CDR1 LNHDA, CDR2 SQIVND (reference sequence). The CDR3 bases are TGTGCCAGTAGTATAGGCGGGACGCACTATGAAAAACTGTTTTTT. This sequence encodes CASSIGGTHYEKLFF.

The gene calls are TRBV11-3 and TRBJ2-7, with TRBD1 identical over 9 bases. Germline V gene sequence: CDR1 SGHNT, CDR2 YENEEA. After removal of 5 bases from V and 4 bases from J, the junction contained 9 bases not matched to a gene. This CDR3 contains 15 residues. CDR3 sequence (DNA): TGTGCCAGCAGCATGGACGGGACAGGGCATTACGAGCAGTACTTC. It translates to CASSMDGTGHYEQYF.

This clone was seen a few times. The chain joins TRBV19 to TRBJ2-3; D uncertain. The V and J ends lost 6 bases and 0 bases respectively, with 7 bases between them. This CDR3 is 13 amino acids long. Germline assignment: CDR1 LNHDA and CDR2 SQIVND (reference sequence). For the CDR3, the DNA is TGTGCCAGTAGCGCCTTTAGCACAGATACGCAGTATTTT. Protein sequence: CASSAFSTDTQYF.

CDR3 nucleotides: TGTGCCAGCAGCCAAGACCGGGACAGGTTCTCCTACGAGCAGTACTTC. It specifies CASSQDRDRFSYEQYF. This chain connects TRBV27 to TRBJ2-7; 8 bases map to TRBD1. The germline V gene has CDR1 MNHEY and CDR2 SMNVEV (reference sequence). The V segment lost 6 bases and the J segment 0 bases; nucleotides outside the gene matches: 10. The CDR3 length is 16 residues.

CDR3 in amino acids: CASRTYSYNEQFF. The CDR3 nucleotides read TGTGCCAGCAGGACTTACTCCTACAATGAGCAGTTCTTC. The chain employs TRBV5-6 and TRBJ2-1; D gene uncertain. V lost 5 bases to trimming and J lost 0 bases, with 6 bases between them. Germline CDR1 is SGHDT and CDR2 is YYEEEE. The CDR3 totals 13 residues.